Presented here are 29 T cell receptor beta chains from one specimen sequenced in a study of T cells after posttransplantation cyclophosphamide. Sequencing used immunoSEQ multiplex PCR; TCRdb keeps in-frame clones, though not all of them. The table lists some 53,000 clones, roughly 84% of them singletons. The source material was PBMCs. These receptors were taken from a young man with a blood cancer, CMV-positive, and with a related stem cell donor.

A few counts support this clone. The gene calls are TRBV6-6 and TRBJ1-1; 8 nucleotides agree with TRBD1. CDR1 and CDR2 from the germline V gene are MNHNY and SVGAGI (reference sequence). The CDR3 is 15 amino acids. Unmatched junction bases numbered 6, after V lost 6 bases and J lost 0 bases. The CDR3 is CASSPKDRVNTEAFF. For the CDR3, the DNA is TGTGCCAGCAGCCCTAAGGACAGGGTGAACACTGAAGCTTTCTTT.

The chain joins TRBV9 to TRBJ1-2, with 10 bases identical to TRBD1. CDR1 and CDR2 (germline): SGDLS, YYNGEE. Losses at the gene ends were 2 bases for V and 4 bases for J; bases not matched to a gene: 2. CDR3 length equals 14 residues. As DNA, the CDR3 is TGTGCCAGCAGCGTGACAGGGGGCGGCTATGGCTACACCTTC. Translated: CASSVTGGGYGYTF.

V is TRBV6-5 and J is TRBJ1-2; TRBD1 aligns across 8 bases. The CDR3 length is 16 residues. Germline values: CDR1 MNHEY, CDR2 SVGAGI. J was trimmed by 2 bases and V by 0 bases; bases with no gene match: 5. CDR3 bases: TGTGCCAGCAGTTACTCGAGTGCAGGGGGCAACTATGGCTACACCTTC. Encoded protein: CASSYSSAGGNYGYTF.

A remark on this clone: An end of the junction does not agree with germline; a read error may underlie this. The genes are TRBV7-3 and TRBJ2-3, with 8 bases matching TRBD2. Germline V gene data show CDR1 as SGHTA and CDR2 as FQGTGA. The CDR3 consists of 15 residues. The CDR3 is CASSLGTSITYTQYF. CDR3 nucleotide sequence: TGTGCCAGCAGCTTAGGGACTAGTATCACATATACGCAGTATTTT.

The chain is built from TRBV7-8 and TRBJ1-5; maybe TRBD1 (6 bases). Trimming shortened V by 3 bases and J by 3 bases, and 12 bases separated the two germline ends. The CDR3 is 15 residues long. Germline CDR1 reads SGHVS; CDR2 reads FQNEAQ. CDR3 residues: CASSLDGQSNQPQHF. Here the CDR3 DNA reads TGTGCCAGCAGCTTGGACGGACAGTCCAATCAGCCCCAGCATTTT.

The V and J genes are TRBV16 and TRBJ2-7, with D possibly matching TRBD1 (6 bases). V was cut by 1 base and J by 1 base, with 8 bases left in between. The CDR3 runs 14 residues. Germline loops: CDR1 KGHSY, CDR2 FQNENV. CDR3 sequence: CASSQLGQSYEQYF. In DNA form, the CDR3 reads TGTGCCAGCAGCCAATTAGGACAGTCCTACGAGCAGTACTTC.

The J gene is TRBJ2-5, the V gene TRBV27, with 8 bases identical to TRBD2. The CDR3 has 16 amino acids. J lost 0 bases, V lost 6 bases, and 9 bases had no gene match. Germline lookup yields CDR1 MNHEY and CDR2 SMNVEV (reference sequence). CDR3 in DNA: TGTGCCAGCAGAGGCTCGACTAGCGAGTACCAAGAGACCCAGTACTTC. It specifies CASRGSTSEYQETQYF.

This clone has a handful of counts. CDR3 nucleotide sequence: TGTGCCAGCAGTTATAGAGGACTAGGTTCGCAGCAGTACTTC. Encoded protein: CASSYRGLGSQQYF. V is TRBV2 and J is TRBJ2-7, with TRBD2 matching 7 bases. V shed 5 bases, J shed 8 bases, and the junction held 12 bases outside the gene matches. The CDR3 extends over 14 amino acids. Germline-derived CDR1 and CDR2 are SNHLY and FYNNEI.

This sequence joins TRBV29-1 and TRBJ2-7, with TRBD1 identical over 9 bases. The CDR3 extends over 13 amino acids. The V and J ends lost 6 bases and 0 bases, in that order; junction bases with no gene match: 3. Per germline, CDR1 SQVTM and CDR2 ANQGSEA. The CDR3 sequence: CSVGQGYSYEQYF. The CDR3 DNA follows: TGCAGCGTGGGACAGGGCTACTCCTACGAGCAGTACTTC.

CDR3 loop: CASSWISWAGGPSVPEQYF. As DNA, the CDR3 is TGTGCCAGCAGCTGGATAAGTTGGGCGGGAGGGCCGTCGGTCCCCGAGCAGTACTTC. The chain couples TRBV13 to TRBJ2-5; 9 bases align to TRBD2. The better agreement between TRBJ2-7 and the DNA end casts doubt on the J call. Germline assignment: CDR1 PRHDT and CDR2 FYEKMQ (reference sequence). CDR3 length: 19 residues.

V and J are TRBV7-9 and TRBJ2-7; D gene uncertain. The CDR3 loop spans 13 amino acids. The V end was cut by 3 bases, the J end by 3 bases, with 9 bases between. The germline V gene encodes CDR1 SEHNR and CDR2 FQNEAQ (reference sequence). This chain's CDR3 is CASSFGDNYEQYF. The CDR3, as DNA: TGTGCCAGCAGCTTCGGTGATAACTACGAGCAGTACTTC.

The chain carries TRBV7-9 and TRBJ1-1; 7 bases align to TRBD1. With 7 bases clipped from V and 5 bases from J, the junction kept 10 bases outside the gene matches. Germline V gene lookup returns CDR1 SEHNR and CDR2 FQNEAQ (reference sequence). The CDR3 spans 14 residues. CDR3 nucleotides: TGTGCCAGCAACAGACAGGGAAGTTTTACTGAAGCTTTCTTT. It translates to CASNRQGSFTEAFF.

V is TRBV11-3 and J is TRBJ2-3; TRBD2 aligns across 9 bases. Trimming took 5 bases from V and 1 from J; bases not matched to a gene: 7. The CDR3 covers 16 residues. Germline assignment: CDR1 SGHNT and CDR2 YENEEA. DNA of the CDR3: TGTGCCAGCAGCCGTAGCGGGAGAGGGGGCACAGATACGCAGTATTTT. This encodes CASSRSGRGGTDTQYF.

The rearrangement joins TRBV4-1 to TRBJ1-1; possibly TRBD1 for D (6 bases). CDR1 is MGHRA and CDR2 is YSYEKL in the germline V gene. The CDR3 is made up of 15 amino acids. V was clipped by 2 bases and J by 11 bases, with 21 bases between them. The CDR3 region has the DNA TGCGCCAGCAGCCAACTAACCCCTATGGACAGTACGGCTTTCTTT. It is translated as CASSQLTPMDSTAFF.

This rearrangement joins TRBV6-1 to TRBJ2-5; tentative D call: TRBD2 (6 bases). In germline, CDR1 is MNHNS, CDR2 SASEGT. The CDR3 is 13 residues long. V lost 4 bases and J lost 5, with 11 bases in between. The CDR3, as DNA: TGTGCCAGCAGTGTTGGAGGGTTGGAGACCCAGTACTTC. Translated, it gives CASSVGGLETQYF.

This chain uses TRBV5-5 with TRBJ2-7; D is possibly TRBD1 (5 bases). Per germline, CDR1 SGHKS and CDR2 YYEKEE (reference sequence). Trimming removed 1 base at V and 1 base at J, with 6 bases between. The CDR3 totals 13 residues. The CDR3 loop is CASSLRQSYEQYF. The CDR3 region has the DNA TGTGCCAGCAGCTTGAGACAGTCCTACGAGCAGTACTTC. Full variable domain (outside the CDR3, taken from reference TRBV5-5 and TRBJ2-7): DAGVTQSPTHLIKTRGQQVTLRCSPISGHKSVSWYQQVLGQGPQFIFQYYEKEERGRGNFPDRFSARQFPNYSSELNVNALLLGDSALYLCASSLRQSYEQYFGPGTRLTVT.

V and J are TRBV7-9 and TRBJ2-5; TRBD1 matches at 11 bases. V lost 1 base to trimming and J lost 2 bases; unmatched junction nucleotides: 3. The CDR3 contains 16 residues. The V gene's germline CDR1 is SEHNR and CDR2 FQNEAQ (reference sequence). The CDR3 region has the DNA TGTGCCAGCAGCTTAGGCGGGACAGGGGGTCAAGAGACCCAGTACTTC. Translation: CASSLGGTGGQETQYF.

The J gene is TRBJ1-5, the V gene TRBV28, with unresolved D. The CDR3 runs 13 residues. V lost 5 bases and J lost 6, with 11 bases in between. The germline V gene encodes CDR1 MDHEN and CDR2 SYDVKM. In DNA form, the CDR3 reads TGTGCCAGCAGTCCCTCGGGGTTTCAGCCCCAGCATTTT. The encoded protein is CASSPSGFQPQHF.

The CDR3 DNA reads as TGTGCCAGCTCACCACAAGCGGGAGATGATACGCAGTATTTT. This codes for CASSPQAGDDTQYF. J is TRBJ2-3 and V is TRBV18; 8 nucleotides align to TRBD2. V trimming: 1 base; J trimming: 6 bases; junction bases outside the gene matches: 3. CDR1 and CDR2 (germline): KGHSH, LQKENI. The CDR3 sequence is 14 residues long.

V and J are TRBV6-5 and TRBJ1-1, with 8 bases matching TRBD1. CDR1 MNHEY and CDR2 SVGAGI come from the germline V gene. The ends lost 5 bases at V and 3 bases at J; junction bases unmatched: 2. The CDR3 is 13 residues long. DNA for the CDR3: TGTGCCAGCAGTGGGACAGGCGACACTGAAGCTTTCTTT. Translation gives CASSGTGDTEAFF.

The count of this clone is one. This CDR3 reads CASSMSRLALSEQYF. CDR3 DNA sequence: TGTGCCAGTAGTATGTCGAGACTAGCGCTTTCCGAGCAGTACTTC. The chain employs TRBV19 and TRBJ2-7; 8 nucleotides line up with TRBD2. Germline lookup yields CDR1 LNHDA and CDR2 SQIVND (reference sequence). This CDR3 has 15 amino acids. V shed 3 bases and J 6 bases; nucleotides not matched to a gene: 10.

The gene calls are TRBV30 and TRBJ2-7; TRBD2 is a possible D gene (8 bases). This CDR3 has 13 residues. V was trimmed by 0 bases and J by 7 bases, leaving 13 bases between them. Germline V gene lookup returns CDR1 GTSNPN and CDR2 SVGIG (reference sequence). In DNA, the CDR3 is TGTGCCTGGAGTGTAGGGGGCGGGGGGGAGCAGTACTTC. This codes for CAWSVGGGGEQYF.

V and J are TRBV11-3 and TRBJ1-1; TRBD1 matches at 7 bases. V was pared by 4 bases and J by 0 bases, with 5 bases of the junction left unmatched. CDR1 and CDR2 (germline): SGHNT, YENEEA. The CDR3 consists of 15 residues. The CDR3 loop is CASSSAGQLNTEAFF. The CDR3 DNA reads as TGTGCCAGCAGCTCCGCGGGACAGTTGAACACTGAAGCTTTCTTT.

With regard to this clone: One junction end does not reproduce the germline sequence, and a read error may be involved. Written as DNA, the CDR3 is TGTGCCAGCTCAACACCGAGCTCCTACGAGCAGTACTTC. Translation: CASSTPSSYEQYF. The chain recombines TRBV18 with TRBJ2-7; D not certain. Germline CDR1 KGHSH, CDR2 LQKENI. The CDR3 runs 13 residues.

The gene calls are TRBV7-6 and TRBJ2-2; D unresolved. Germline-derived CDR1 and CDR2 are SGHVS and FNYEAQ. The CDR3 is 16 amino acids. V lost 1 base and J lost 0, with 9 bases in between. CDR3 DNA: TGTGCCAGCAGCTTAGGGGCCAGTACGAACACCGGGGAGCTGTTTTTT. Encoded protein: CASSLGASTNTGELFF.

The chain combines TRBV2 with TRBJ1-2, with 9 bases that match TRBD1. Trimming took 6 bases from V and 4 from J; bases not matched to a gene: 6. The V gene's germline CDR1 is SNHLY and CDR2 FYNNEI. The CDR3 spans 14 residues. The CDR3 protein is CASRTGGQLYGYTF. CDR3 coding DNA: TGTGCCAGCAGGACAGGGGGGCAACTCTATGGCTACACCTTC.

This chain uses TRBV28 with TRBJ1-2; 7 bases agree with TRBD1. After removal of 5 bases from V and 8 bases from J, the junction contained 8 bases not matched to a gene. Germline CDR1 reads MDHEN; CDR2 reads SYDVKM. There are 13 residues in the CDR3. The CDR3 loop is CASSGFDREGYTF. As DNA, the CDR3 is TGTGCCAGCAGTGGCTTCGACAGGGAAGGCTACACCTTC.

This sequence joins TRBV2 and TRBJ2-1, with TRBD2 matching 9 bases. The trim removed 3 bases at V and 11 bases at J, leaving 11 bases unmatched. Looked up from germline, CDR1 is SNHLY and CDR2 is FYNNEI. The length of the CDR3 is 15 residues. The DNA for the CDR3 is TGTGCCAGCAGTGATCAATCTGGCGCTAGCGGGAAGCAGTTCTTC. As protein: CASSDQSGASGKQFF.

The rearrangement links TRBV5-1 to TRBJ2-1; 8 bases fit TRBD2. This CDR3 contains 16 residues. V lost 2 bases, J lost 1 base, and 5 bases stayed unmatched. Looked up from germline, CDR1 is SGHRS and CDR2 is YFSETQ. CDR3 bases: TGCGCCAGCAGCTTACTAGCGGCTCTATCCTACAATGAGCAGTTCTTC. This encodes CASSLLAALSYNEQFF.